This passage covers 32 T cell receptor beta chains from one sample sequenced in a study of cytomegalovirus exposure and HLA in healthy donors. The PCR was carried out with 60 Vbeta primers and 13 Jbeta primers. This table comes from immunoSEQ multiplex PCR, and its TCRdb copy is limited to in-frame clones, with some not included. The sample gives about 200,000 clones, about 77% of which show up once; over 2% is in the top ten. Specimen: PBMCs. Receptors originate from a woman aged 25 to 39 in good health and CMV-seropositive.

Here the CDR3 DNA reads TGTGCCAGCTCACCAGCGAATGAAGAGACCCAGTACTTC. Amino acid sequence: CASSPANEETQYF. The chain is built from TRBV18 and TRBJ2-5; unclear D gene. Trimming cost V 2 bases and J 3 bases, with 7 bases left between them. This CDR3 is built from 13 residues. Germline V gene sequence: CDR1 KGHSH, CDR2 LQKENI.

J is TRBJ2-5 and V is TRBV18; D may be TRBD2 (5 bases). Trimming took off 1 base at V and 5 bases at J, with 8 bases between the two ends. Per germline, CDR1 KGHSH and CDR2 LQKENI. The CDR3 spans 13 residues. CDR3 nucleotide sequence: TGTGCCAGCTCACCACGAGGGAGTGAGACCCAGTACTTC. This gives the protein CASSPRGSETQYF.

In this sample, this clone turned up a few times. The V and J genes are TRBV13 and TRBJ2-3; D is unresolved. The germline gives CDR1 PRHDT, CDR2 FYEKMQ (reference sequence). This CDR3 has 12 residues. V lost 5 bases and J 5 bases, leaving 8 bases between the germline ends. CDR3 region: CASSDTIDTQYF. The CDR3 DNA follows: TGTGCCAGCAGCGACACGATAGATACGCAGTATTTT.

This chain uses TRBV4-1 with TRBJ2-7; 12 nucleotides match TRBD2. V shed 1 base and J 3 bases; nucleotides not matched to a gene: 7. Germline CDR1 reads MGHRA; CDR2 reads YSYEKL. This CDR3 has 17 residues. This CDR3 reads CASSQGLAGARLYEQYF. The CDR3 bases are TGCGCCAGCAGCCAAGGACTAGCGGGGGCCCGTCTCTACGAGCAGTACTTC.

V and J are TRBV11-2 and TRBJ2-7; TRBD2 might be the D (6 bases). CDR1 and CDR2 from the germline V gene are SGHAT and FQNNGV. There are 16 residues in the CDR3. The V gene lost 3 bases and the J gene lost 0 bases, with 15 bases spanning the gap. The CDR3 loop reads CASSFRRPGSSYEQYF. In nucleotides, the CDR3 is TGTGCCAGCAGCTTCCGAAGGCCCGGGAGCTCCTACGAGCAGTACTTC.

The J gene is TRBJ2-1, the V gene TRBV20-1; no firm D call. Germline V gives CDR1 DFQATT, CDR2 SNEGSKA (reference sequence). V lost 3 bases to trimming and J lost 8 bases, with 8 bases between them. The CDR3 sequence is 11 residues long. CDR3 region: CSARPADEQFF. The CDR3 DNA follows: TGCAGTGCTAGGCCGGCGGATGAGCAGTTCTTC.

The chain carries TRBV4-1 and TRBJ2-1; 9 nucleotides agree with TRBD1. Trimming removed 3 bases from V and 8 bases from J; junction bases left unmatched: 8. The CDR3 consists of 15 residues. CDR1 is MGHRA and CDR2 is YSYEKL in the germline V gene. The CDR3 DNA sequence: TGCGCCAGCAGCCACCCCGGGACAGGGACCCATGAGCAGTTCTTC. Translated: CASSHPGTGTHEQFF.

The chain uses TRBV11-2 and TRBJ1-4; 7 bases are shared with TRBD1. Trimming at V came to 5 bases and at J to 1 base, leaving 4 bases not matched to a gene. This CDR3 has 15 residues. From germline, CDR1 is SGHAT and CDR2 FQNNGV. The CDR3, as DNA: TGTGCCAGCAGCACCAGACAGGGAACTAATGAAAAACTGTTTTTT. Protein product: CASSTRQGTNEKLFF. The whole variable domain, filled in from reference TRBV11-2 and TRBJ1-4, reads EAGVAQSPRYKIIEKRQSVAFWCNPISGHATLYWYQQILGQGPKLLIQFQNNGVVDDSQLPKDRFSAERLKGVDSTLKIQPAKLEDSAVYLCASSTRQGTNEKLFFGSGTQLSVL.

V is TRBV19 and J is TRBJ1-2; D ambiguous. The V and J ends lost 0 bases and 3 bases respectively, with 8 bases between them. The CDR3 contains 14 residues. The germline gives CDR1 LNHDA, CDR2 SQIVND (reference sequence). CDR3 DNA: TGTGCCAGTAGTATAGATCGGCGGGACTATGGCTACACCTTC. It codes for CASSIDRRDYGYTF.

The chain links TRBV7-2 to TRBJ2-1, with 11 bases matching TRBD2. The length of the CDR3 is 18 residues. The ends lost 1 base at V and 5 bases at J; junction bases unmatched: 10. In germline, CDR1 is SGHTA, CDR2 FQGNSA. The CDR3 protein is CASSLGEIAGGLHNEQFF. The DNA for the CDR3 is TGTGCCAGCAGCTTAGGGGAAATAGCGGGAGGGCTACACAATGAGCAGTTCTTC.

The chain combines TRBV28 with TRBJ2-5; 7 nucleotides line up with TRBD2. J was trimmed by 5 bases and V by 5 bases; bases with no gene match: 14. CDR1 is MDHEN and CDR2 is SYDVKM in the germline V gene. The CDR3 is 16 amino acids. The chain's CDR3 is CASSTSQGGPLETQYF. DNA of the CDR3: TGTGCCAGCAGTACCTCCCAGGGAGGGCCCCTGGAGACCCAGTACTTC.

The V gene is TRBV11-3, the J gene TRBJ2-7; D call uncertain. Germline CDR1 SGHNT, CDR2 YENEEA. Trimming took 3 bases from V and 5 from J, leaving 11 bases between them. The length of the CDR3 is 13 residues. The CDR3 bases are TGTGCCAGCAGCTTTTCAGTATCCGACGAGCAGTACTTC. This gives the protein CASSFSVSDEQYF.

This clone came up a few times. V gene TRBV7-9 combines with J gene TRBJ2-5; 8 positions match TRBD2. Germline V gene lookup returns CDR1 SEHNR and CDR2 FQNEAQ (reference sequence). The V gene end was trimmed by 5 bases and the J gene end by 4 bases; junction bases not matched to a gene: 9. This CDR3 spans 15 amino acids. The chain's CDR3 is CASSPGRGGRETQYF. The CDR3 coding sequence is TGTGCCAGCAGCCCCGGTCGGGGGGGAAGAGAGACCCAGTACTTC.

This CDR3 is CASSQGLGRGYTF. The CDR3 DNA sequence: TGCGCCAGCAGCCAAGGTCTGGGGAGAGGCTACACCTTC. The chain recombines TRBV4-1 with TRBJ1-2; D gene ambiguous. Germline V CDR1 and CDR2: MGHRA, YSYEKL. This CDR3 spans 13 amino acids. With 1 base removed from V and 8 bases from J, the gap between germline ends came to 11 bases.

This clone has only one observation. In DNA form, the CDR3 reads TGTGCCAGCAACAGGGGAGGCTATGAAAAACTGTTTTTT. Translating gives CASNRGGYEKLFF. The chain is built from TRBV9 and TRBJ1-4; 7 positions agree with TRBD1. The CDR3 length is 13 residues. With V trimmed by 6 bases and J by 6 bases, 5 bases remained unmatched. The V gene's germline CDR1 is SGDLS and CDR2 YYNGEE.

This chain uses TRBV19 with TRBJ1-5; no definite D call. The CDR3 is 14 residues long. V was cut by 4 bases and J by 7 bases, with 14 bases left in between. Germline CDR1 is LNHDA and CDR2 is SQIVND (reference sequence). This chain's CDR3 is CASSTQASGQPQHF. The CDR3 nucleotides read TGTGCCAGTAGTACCCAGGCCTCGGGGCAGCCCCAGCATTTT.

There are a few counts of this clone. The chain is built from TRBV18 and TRBJ2-5, with TRBD1 matching over 8 bases. This CDR3 comprises 15 residues. Germline CDR1 reads KGHSH; CDR2 reads LQKENI. The J segment lost 1 base and the V segment lost 6 bases, leaving 7 bases of the junction unmatched. Here the CDR3 DNA reads TGTGCCAGCTCCCAAGGACAGGGCACCCAAGAGACCCAGTACTTC. It specifies CASSQGQGTQETQYF. The whole variable domain, filled in from reference TRBV18 and TRBJ2-5, reads NAGVMQNPRHLVRRRGQEARLRCSPMKGHSHVYWYRQLPEEGLKFMVYLQKENIIDESGMPKERFSAEFPKEGPSILRIQQVVRGDSAAYFCASSQGQGTQETQYFGPGTRLLVL.

CDR3 residues: CARKGLRNEQFF. The CDR3 DNA is TGTGCCAGGAAGGGGTTGAGGAATGAGCAGTTCTTC. The genes are TRBV2 and TRBJ2-1, with a tentative D call TRBD1 (5 bases). The CDR3 is 12 amino acids. The germline CDR1 and CDR2 sequences are SNHLY and FYNNEI. V was cut by 9 bases and J by 7 bases, with 13 bases left in between.

This clone was seen just once. The J gene is TRBJ1-5, the V gene TRBV7-9; 7 bases agree with TRBD1. Germline CDR1 reads SEHNR; CDR2 reads FQNEAQ (reference sequence). This CDR3 has 13 amino acids. J was trimmed by 6 bases and V by 5 bases; bases with no gene match: 4. CDR3 protein: CASSPTGIQPQHF. As DNA, the CDR3 is TGTGCCAGCAGCCCGACAGGGATTCAGCCCCAGCATTTT.

V usage is TRBV6-5 and J usage is TRBJ2-3; the match to TRBD1 covers 9 bases. CDR1 is MNHEY, CDR2 SVGAGI, per germline. After removal of 6 bases from V and 2 bases from J, the junction contained 6 bases not matched to a gene. The CDR3 loop spans 15 amino acids. In DNA, the CDR3 is TGTGCCAGCAGGCTAGGACAGGGGCTCACAGATACGCAGTATTTT. Its translation is CASRLGQGLTDTQYF.

The genes are TRBV7-2 and TRBJ2-1; D is unclear. The CDR3 loop spans 17 amino acids. From germline, CDR1 is SGHTA and CDR2 FQGNSA. Trimming stripped 2 bases from V and 0 bases from J, with 14 bases between. The CDR3 protein is CASSLRVPESSYNEQFF. The DNA for the CDR3 is TGTGCCAGCAGCTTAAGAGTTCCGGAGAGCTCCTACAATGAGCAGTTCTTC.

This clone was detected only a few times. The CDR3 nucleotides are TGTGCCAGCAGCCTAACCGGGGACAGGGGATATGGCTACACCTTC. Its translation: CASSLTGDRGYGYTF. The chain uses TRBV7-9 and TRBJ1-2, with TRBD1 identical over 10 bases. The CDR3 has 15 amino acids. Germline V gene lookup returns CDR1 SEHNR and CDR2 FQNEAQ (reference sequence). With V trimmed by 5 bases and J by 5 bases, 8 bases remained unmatched.

The rearrangement links TRBV19 to TRBJ2-1, with 14 bases that match TRBD2. After removal of 6 bases from V and 8 bases from J, the junction contained 9 bases not matched to a gene. Germline CDR1 is LNHDA and CDR2 is SQIVND (reference sequence). This CDR3 has 16 amino acids. Here the CDR3 reads CASRGSGTSGSYEQFF. CDR3 DNA sequence: TGTGCCAGTAGGGGATCCGGGACTAGCGGGAGCTATGAGCAGTTCTTC. The full variable domain, with the rest looked up from reference TRBV19 and TRBJ2-1, is DGGITQSPKYLFRKEGQNVTLSCEQNLNHDAMYWYRQDPGQGLRLIYYSQIVNDFQKGDIAEGYSVSREKKESFPLTVTSAQKNPTAFYLCASRGSGTSGSYEQFFGPGTRLTVL.

The chain links TRBV28 to TRBJ1-5; no firm D call. V lost 1 base and J lost 0, with 7 bases in between. This CDR3 region has 15 residues. Per germline, CDR1 MDHEN and CDR2 SYDVKM. The CDR3 sequence is CASSLYLGSNQPQHF. The CDR3 DNA follows: TGTGCCAGCAGTTTATACCTCGGTAGCAATCAGCCCCAGCATTTT.

The gene calls are TRBV18 and TRBJ2-3, with no clear D. CDR1 and CDR2 from the germline V gene are KGHSH and LQKENI. The V and J ends lost 6 bases and 1 base respectively, with 14 bases between them. The CDR3 covers 15 residues. CDR3 residues: CASSFGQLGTDTQYF. CDR3 nucleotides: TGTGCCAGCTCGTTTGGGCAGTTAGGCACAGATACGCAGTATTTT.

The J gene is TRBJ2-5, the V gene TRBV15; TRBD1 might be the D (6 bases). Per the germline V gene, CDR1 is LNHNV and CDR2 is YYDKDF (reference sequence). The CDR3 sequence is 13 residues long. Trimming cost V 4 bases and J 3 bases, with 9 bases left between them. The CDR3 DNA follows: TGTGCCACCAGCATAGGACAGAAAGAGACCCAGTACTTC. This sequence encodes CATSIGQKETQYF.

This clone turned up a few times. The chain has TRBV29-1 and TRBJ1-4; 7 bases match TRBD1. The germline V gene encodes CDR1 SQVTM and CDR2 ANQGSEA. Unmatched junction bases numbered 9, after V lost 7 bases and J lost 4 bases. The CDR3 is made up of 14 amino acids. CDR3 region: CSAWRTGVNEKLFF. The CDR3 DNA reads as TGCAGCGCCTGGAGGACAGGCGTTAATGAAAAACTGTTTTTT.

V and J are TRBV28 and TRBJ2-5; D is possibly TRBD2 (6 bases). V lost 6 bases, J lost 5 bases, and 13 bases lay in between. Looked up from germline, CDR1 is MDHEN and CDR2 is SYDVKM. The CDR3 sequence is 13 residues long. In nucleotides, the CDR3 is TGTGCCAGCAGACGGGACTCCGTTGAGACCCAGTACTTC. Translation gives CASRRDSVETQYF.

The chain couples TRBV9 to TRBJ2-1; TRBD2 agrees at 13 bases. In germline, CDR1 is SGDLS, CDR2 YYNGEE. V shed 3 bases and J 9 bases; nucleotides not matched to a gene: 6. This CDR3 has 15 amino acids. The CDR3 region has the DNA TGTGCCAGCAGCGCGGGACTAGCGGGATTCTCTGAGCAGTTCTTC. Its translation is CASSAGLAGFSEQFF.

This chain uses TRBV7-3 with TRBJ2-6; D is undetermined. The CDR3 totals 15 residues. Trimming shortened V by 4 bases and J by 2 bases, and 9 bases separated the two germline ends. CDR1 is SGHTA, CDR2 FQGTGA, per germline. The CDR3 loop is CASSSPWPGANVLTF. The CDR3 DNA sequence: TGTGCCAGCAGCTCGCCCTGGCCTGGGGCCAACGTCCTGACTTTC.

The V gene is TRBV7-2, the J gene TRBJ1-2, with 8 positions matching TRBD1. The CDR3 has 14 amino acids. Germline trimming cut 1 base from V and 7 bases from J; bases unmatched to any gene: 5. Germline V gives CDR1 SGHTA, CDR2 FQGNSA. CDR3 sequence: CASSLVAGGVGYTF. CDR3 DNA: TGTGCCAGCAGCTTAGTAGCAGGGGGCGTTGGCTACACCTTC.

V gene TRBV4-3 combines with J gene TRBJ1-1; no clear D gene. The CDR3 runs 14 residues. Between the trimmed V and J ends, which lost 3 bases and 6 bases, there was a span of 14 bases. CDR1 and CDR2 from the germline V gene are LGHNA and YSLEER. The CDR3 region is CASSQRAGAAEAFF. Written as DNA, the CDR3 is TGCGCCAGCAGCCAGAGGGCCGGCGCCGCTGAAGCTTTCTTT.